The next 9 T cell receptor beta chains were all read from a single sample in a study of cytomegalovirus exposure and HLA in healthy donors. The PCR was carried out with 60 Vbeta primers and 13 Jbeta primers. Assay used: immunoSEQ multiplex PCR; TCRdb lists only in-frame clones, some missing. Of under 90,000 clones listed, over 65% are singletons. The sequenced sample consisted of PBMCs. The receptors were gathered from a man aged 50 or older in good health and CMV-seropositive.

The gene calls are TRBV9 and TRBJ2-1; TRBD2 aligns across 7 bases. CDR1 is SGDLS, CDR2 YYNGEE, per germline. The CDR3 runs 15 residues. Losses at the gene ends were 0 bases for V and 2 bases for J; bases not matched to a gene: 2. DNA for the CDR3: TGTGCCAGCAGCGTAGGGGAGGGGACCTACAATGAGCAGTTCTTC. It specifies CASSVGEGTYNEQFF.

V gene TRBV6-4 combines with J gene TRBJ2-1; 10 bases are shared with TRBD2. Germline CDR1 MRHNA, CDR2 SNTAGT. V dropped 0 bases and J dropped 9; count of bases not matched to a gene: 5. The length of the CDR3 is 15 residues. DNA for the CDR3: TGTGCCAGCAGTGACTCGACAGCGGGAGGGAGTGAGCAGTTCTTC. Translated, it gives CASSDSTAGGSEQFF.

This clone is categorized as medium-sized. The chain is built from TRBV6-4 and TRBJ2-1; a weak D match, TRBD2 (6 bases). This CDR3 has 15 residues. Trimming removed 6 bases at V and 4 bases at J, with 16 bases between. Germline lookup yields CDR1 MRHNA and CDR2 SNTAGT. CDR3 amino acids: CASSSGEPNYNEQFF. The CDR3 DNA follows: TGTGCCAGCAGCTCGGGGGAACCCAATTACAATGAGCAGTTCTTC.

The chain links TRBV5-1 to TRBJ2-2; a possible D gene is TRBD2 (7 bases). Germline V CDR1 and CDR2: SGHRS, YFSETQ. There are 16 residues in the CDR3. V lost 5 bases to trimming and J lost 4 bases, with 18 bases between them. CDR3 DNA: TGCGCCAGCAGGGGGGGGGCAGCCGAATTCACCGGGGAGCTGTTTTTT. Residues: CASRGGAAEFTGELFF.

V usage is TRBV9 and J usage is TRBJ2-3; TRBD1 matches at 8 bases. The CDR3 runs to 16 residues. V was clipped by 3 bases and J by 1 base; unmatched bases: 7. Germline CDR1 reads SGDLS; CDR2 reads YYNGEE. CDR3 DNA: TGTGCCAGCAGCGCAGGGGGACAGGTAGGCACAGATACGCAGTATTTT. Protein sequence: CASSAGGQVGTDTQYF.

This clone was counted between two and nine times. In DNA form, the CDR3 reads TGCGCCAGCGGGGGACTAGCGGGAGTTCCAGATACGCAGTATTTT. Translating gives CASGGLAGVPDTQYF. This chain uses TRBV10-1 with TRBJ2-3; TRBD2 agrees at 14 bases. With V trimmed by 8 bases and J by 4 bases, 5 bases remained unmatched. The CDR3 consists of 15 residues. The germline CDR1 and CDR2 sequences are WNHNN and SYGVQD (reference sequence).

The V call is TRBV30, the J call TRBJ2-2, with a tentative D call TRBD2 (5 bases). Germline V gene lookup returns CDR1 GTSNPN and CDR2 SVGIG (reference sequence). The CDR3 runs to 16 residues. The V and J ends lost 4 bases and 4 bases respectively, with 19 bases between them. The CDR3 nucleotides are TGTGCCTGGACTAAAATCGGGGTTTATGGCACCGGGGAGCTGTTTTTT. This gives the protein CAWTKIGVYGTGELFF.

The rearrangement uses TRBV11-2 and TRBJ1-1; tentative D call: TRBD1 (6 bases). Trimming cost V 1 base and J 7 bases, with 10 bases left between them. This CDR3 has 13 amino acids. CDR1 and CDR2 (germline): SGHAT, FQNNGV. CDR3 protein: CASSLVAGDEAFF. CDR3 nucleotide sequence: TGTGCCAGCAGCTTAGTGGCAGGGGATGAAGCTTTCTTT.

In this sample, this clone turned up once. The chain couples TRBV19 to TRBJ2-5, with a possible D match to TRBD1 (5 bases). Germline V gene lookup returns CDR1 LNHDA and CDR2 SQIVND (reference sequence). Trimming pared 5 bases from V and 4 bases from J, leaving 11 bases between. This CDR3 spans 13 amino acids. Written as DNA, the CDR3 is TGTGCCAGTAGTGTCAGGGTAAGAGAGACCCAGTACTTC. This codes for CASSVRVRETQYF.